This T cell receptor beta chain was found in a study of response to subunit inactivated influenza vaccine. In this sample, this clonotype turned up a few times. Looked up from germline, CDR1 is SGHVS and CDR2 is FQNEAQ. With 0 bases clipped from V and 10 bases from J, the junction kept 3 bases outside the gene matches. This CDR3 is 13 amino acids long. One entry per CDR3 protein, called by TCRdb with MiXCR from the RT-PCR reads. The table lists roughly 630,000 distinct CDR3 sequences, about 15% of them singletons. This clonotype originated in a man aged 45 to 65 who received an inactivated influenza vaccine. This chain links TRBV7-8 with TRBJ1-1; 9 nucleotides agree with TRBD1. Source: PBMCs from blood, taken less than 15 days before vaccination. The CDR3 region is CASSLALDRGAFF. CDR3 coding DNA: TGTGCCAGCAGCTTAGCGCTGGACAGGGGAGCTTTCTTT.